This T cell receptor (beta chain) originates from a study of blood T cell repertoires in COVID-19. Repertoires were generated with immunoSEQ multiplex PCR, while TCRdb's copy carries only in-frame clones and drops some. The table has more than 120,000 clones, roughly 87% seen once. The V end was cut by 10 bases, the J end by 11 bases, with 28 bases between. Germline assignment: CDR1 MNHNY and CDR2 SVGAGI (reference sequence). The CDR3 has 15 amino acids. This sequence joins TRBV6-6 and TRBJ2-3; D is unresolved. The sequenced material came from peripheral blood. The TCR comes from a woman aged 45-65 years with acute or convalescent COVID-19. CDR3 coding DNA: TGTGCCACCCTACCCCCCCCTATGATCGAGAGAAAGCAGTATTTT. Its translation: CATLPPPMIERKQYF.